This T cell receptor (beta chain) was found in a study of T cells after posttransplantation cyclophosphamide (dated by TCRdb to 2016 to 2017). Concerning the study at large: The study tracked T cell repertoire reconstitution by TRB sequencing after myeloablative bone marrow transplantation using posttransplantation cyclophosphamide as GVHD prophylaxis. Samples from 30 to 40 PTCy-treated patients and 15 to 20 related bone marrow donors of those patients were subjected to antigen receptor sequencing. Blood from every one of the approximately 36 PTCy patients who had 1-year posttransplant specimens underwent TRB sequencing. In 3 patients, up to about 3 additional blood samples taken between 2 and 5.2 years after transplant also underwent TRB sequencing, as did pretransplant blood from a handful of patients. TRA and TRB clonality were tightly correlated in about ten samples, so subsequent TCR analyses focused on TRB only. Public TRB sequences were compared against a database of over 3,000 sequences linked to responses to pathogens, tumor antigens, self-antigens and alloantigens. What the authors observed across the whole study: The TRB repertoires of T cells infiltrating skin or GI tract showed only limited overlap with the TRB repertoires of T cells in blood. At 1-2 months, donor-recipient similarity was low but rose over the first year, and the later blood repertoires were often dominated by donor CD8+ memory clones. Across roughly 40 patients, recipient CMV seropositivity and CMV reactivation were highly associated with TRB clonality; PTCy diversity was similar to CNI/methotrexate controls.

TRB sequencing used genomic DNA with the immunoSEQ assay at survey resolution or the hsTCRB kit. In the source study's methods: The immunoSEQ software was used for initial read processing, and the LymphoSeq R package was used for repertoire analyses. Clonality was computed as 1 minus normalized Shannon entropy; Gini coefficient was also calculated for each TRB dataset. To infer phenotypes in unsorted samples, TRB sequences from sorted subsets of the recipient or donor were mapped onto unsorted samples from the same recipient. Held by TCRdb, this immuneACCESS table contains in-frame sequences only and omits some clones. Under half of the omission traces to an unresolved V gene where checked; the cause of the rest is unknown. From that table come the V and J calls and clone size; the DNA was used to work out D and trimming. Here the sample lists over 35,000 clones, none seen once only. The ten largest clones capture more than 2% of the sample.

Notes on this clone: Its target antigen remains unknown. No base quality values were provided; no much bigger clone lies one nucleotide off.

The germline V gene encodes CDR1 MNHEY and CDR2 SMNVEV (reference sequence). The CDR3 has 17 amino acids, counting the end cysteine and phenylalanine. Just CDR3 DNA is preserved here, 51 bases in frame from base 1. The junction shows trimming of 5 bases on V and 0 bases on J, and the gene matches do not reach 13 bases of it. Related bone marrow donors provided peripheral blood samples on the day of marrow donation. Peripheral blood and bone marrow mononuclear cells were isolated by Ficoll-Hypaque density centrifugation and were cryopreserved. The rearranged chain carries TRBV27 and TRBJ2-7; a stretch of 7 junction bases matches TRBD2. The source material was PBMCs. This receptor was obtained from a man over 45 in good health, CMV-negative, and a related stem cell transplant donor. The CDR3 amino acid sequence is: CASSPQIGGGPSYEQYF. The nucleotides are TGTGCCAGCAGTCCCCAGATAGGCGGGGGTCCCTCCTACGAGCAGTACTTC.